This TCR beta chain was obtained from a study of cytomegalovirus exposure and HLA in healthy donors. Study-wide context: Within the Caucasian-associated ancestry cluster were roughly 81% of the approximately 400 genotyped donors.

Study-wide results and caveats: Later analysis identified several of the most significant clusters that appeared linked to common viral pathogens. An analysis that came later showed most CMV-associated TCR beta chains appearing HLA-restricted. When presence/absence was analysed, sequencing depth was taken to be roughly uniform across donors.

The PCR used 60 Vbeta and 13 Jbeta primers. Method: immunoSEQ multiplex PCR; TCRdb's copy keeps in-frame clones and lacks some. The sample contains roughly 120,000 clones, approximately 67% of which appear only once. About this clone: Its specificity is unknown.

Sequencing was done on a sample of PBMCs. This TCR was sampled from a man aged 18 to 30 in good health and CMV-seropositive.

CDR3 nucleotides: TGTGCCACCAGCAGGGCCGGGACAGGGGGTAGCAATCAGCCCCAGCATTTT. It is translated as CATSRAGTGGSNQPQHF. V is TRBV15 and J is TRBJ1-5, with TRBD1 identical over 11 bases. There are 17 residues in the CDR3. In germline, CDR1 is LNHNV, CDR2 YYDKDF (reference sequence). V shed 3 bases and J 0 bases; nucleotides not matched to a gene: 4.